The source of this TCR beta chain is a study of blood T cell repertoires in COVID-19. Assay: immunoSEQ multiplex PCR; the TCRdb copy retains only in-frame clones and omits some. The sample records a few hundred thousand clones, 65% to 90% being singletons. This CDR3 has 15 amino acids. V was pared by 1 base and J by 1 base, with 10 bases between. Germline V gene lookup returns CDR1 SGHDN and CDR2 FVKESK. The chain joins TRBV14 to TRBJ2-5; D remains ambiguous. The TCR sequence derives from a woman aged 45 to 65 with acute or convalescent COVID-19. The specimen was peripheral blood. DNA of the CDR3: TGTGCCAGCAGCCAAGGATTTGCAGGCCAAGAGACCCAGTACTTC. This translates into CASSQGFAGQETQYF.